Following are 5 T cell receptor beta chains from one sample sequenced in a study of T cell responses to AZD1222 COVID-19 vaccine. Measured with immunoSEQ multiplex PCR; TCRdb has only the in-frame clones, and not every one. Of about 180,000 clones listed, 70% to 90% are singletons. This sample comprised peripheral blood, obtained on day 0 of AZD1222 vaccination. The receptors were sampled from an adult in good health.

CDR3 region: CASSLDRAKYF. CDR3 nucleotides: TGTGCCAGCAGCCTCGACAGGGCAAAGTACTTC. This sequence joins TRBV6-6 and TRBJ2-7, with TRBD1 identical over 7 bases. Trimming took 6 bases from V and 11 from J; bases not matched to a gene: 7. Germline CDR1 and CDR2: MNHNY and SVGAGI (reference sequence). The length of the CDR3 is 11 residues.

As DNA, the CDR3 is TGTGCCAGCCAAGGCGTCTCCTTAGGAAAACTGTTTTTT. Its translation is CASQGVSLGKLFF. The genes are TRBV7-9 and TRBJ1-4; D is unresolved. The CDR3 loop spans 13 amino acids. Trimming took 8 bases from V and 10 from J, leaving 17 bases between them. Germline V CDR1 and CDR2: SEHNR, FQNEAQ (reference sequence).

V gene TRBV5-6 combines with J gene TRBJ2-5, with 8 bases aligning to TRBD2. This CDR3 comprises 15 residues. Germline V lookup: CDR1 SGHDT, CDR2 YYEEEE. The V segment lost 5 bases and the J segment 7 bases; nucleotides outside the gene matches: 13. CDR3 sequence (DNA): TGTGCCAGCAGTCTCGGGAGGGTCAACGGAGGGACCCAGTACTTC. Its protein product is CASSLGRVNGGTQYF.

This clone was seen just once. The V gene is TRBV6-2 or TRBV6-3, the J gene TRBJ1-6; 11 bases match TRBD1. From germline, CDR1 is MNHEY and CDR2 SVGEGT. This CDR3 comprises 14 residues. V lost 4 bases and J lost 9; bases outside the gene matches: 2. The chain's CDR3 is CASSSDRGLSPLHF. Written as DNA, the CDR3 is TGTGCCAGCAGTTCGGACAGGGGGCTTTCACCCCTCCACTTT.

This clone was counted once. The J gene is TRBJ1-3, the V gene TRBV28; TRBD1 agrees at 7 bases. V trimming: 7 bases; J trimming: 1 base; junction bases outside the gene matches: 7. Germline V gene data show CDR1 as MDHEN and CDR2 as SYDVKM. The CDR3 length is 15 residues. CDR3 region: CASNTGQLSGNTIYF. The DNA for the CDR3 is TGTGCCAGCAATACGGGACAGTTATCTGGAAACACCATATATTTT.